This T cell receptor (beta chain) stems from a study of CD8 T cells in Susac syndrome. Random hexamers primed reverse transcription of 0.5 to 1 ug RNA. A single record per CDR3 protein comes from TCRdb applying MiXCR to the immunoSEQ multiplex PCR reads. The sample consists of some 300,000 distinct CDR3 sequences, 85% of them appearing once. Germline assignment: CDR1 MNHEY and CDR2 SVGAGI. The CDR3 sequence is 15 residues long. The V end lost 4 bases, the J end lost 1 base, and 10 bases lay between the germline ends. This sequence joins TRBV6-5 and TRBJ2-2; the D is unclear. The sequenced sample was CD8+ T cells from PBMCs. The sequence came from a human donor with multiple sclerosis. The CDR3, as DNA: TGTGCCAGCAGTTCCACGATGGGGAACACCGGGGAGCTGTTTTTT. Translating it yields CASSSTMGNTGELFF.